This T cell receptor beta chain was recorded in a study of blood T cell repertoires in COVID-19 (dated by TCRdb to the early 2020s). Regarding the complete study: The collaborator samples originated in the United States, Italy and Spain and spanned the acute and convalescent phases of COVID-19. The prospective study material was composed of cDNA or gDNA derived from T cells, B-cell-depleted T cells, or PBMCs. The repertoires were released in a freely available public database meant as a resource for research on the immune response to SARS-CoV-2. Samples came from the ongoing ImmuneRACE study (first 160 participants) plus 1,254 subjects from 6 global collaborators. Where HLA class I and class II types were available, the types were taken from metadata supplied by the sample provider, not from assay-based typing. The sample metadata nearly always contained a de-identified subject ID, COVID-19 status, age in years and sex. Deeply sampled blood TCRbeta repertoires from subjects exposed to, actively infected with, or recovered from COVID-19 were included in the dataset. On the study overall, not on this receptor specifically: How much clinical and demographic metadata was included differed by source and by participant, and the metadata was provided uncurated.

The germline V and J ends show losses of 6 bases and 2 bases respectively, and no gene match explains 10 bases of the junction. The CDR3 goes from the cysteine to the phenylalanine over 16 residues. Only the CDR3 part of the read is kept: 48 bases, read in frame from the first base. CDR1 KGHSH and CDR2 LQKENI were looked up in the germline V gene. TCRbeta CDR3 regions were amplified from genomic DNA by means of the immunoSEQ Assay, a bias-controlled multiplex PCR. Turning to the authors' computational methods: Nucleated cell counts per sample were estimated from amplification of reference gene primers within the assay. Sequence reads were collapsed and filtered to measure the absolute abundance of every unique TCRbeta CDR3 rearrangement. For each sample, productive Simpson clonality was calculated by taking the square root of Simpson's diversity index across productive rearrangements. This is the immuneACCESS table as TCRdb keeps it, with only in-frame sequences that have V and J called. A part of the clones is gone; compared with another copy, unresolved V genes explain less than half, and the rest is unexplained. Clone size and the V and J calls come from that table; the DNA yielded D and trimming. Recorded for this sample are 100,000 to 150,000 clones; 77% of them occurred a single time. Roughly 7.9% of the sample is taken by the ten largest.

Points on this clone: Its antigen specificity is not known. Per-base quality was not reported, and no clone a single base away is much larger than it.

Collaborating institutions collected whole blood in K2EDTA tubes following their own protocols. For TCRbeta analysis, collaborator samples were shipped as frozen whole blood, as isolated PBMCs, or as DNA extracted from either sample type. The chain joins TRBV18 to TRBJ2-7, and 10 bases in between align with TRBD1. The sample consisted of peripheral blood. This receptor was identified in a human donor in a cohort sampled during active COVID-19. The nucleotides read TGTGCCAGCTCTCGCACAGCCGGGACAGGGGCCTACGAGCAGTACTTC. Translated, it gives CASSRTAGTGAYEQYF. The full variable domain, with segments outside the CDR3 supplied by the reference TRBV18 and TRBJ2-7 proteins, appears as NAGVMQNPRHLVRRRGQEARLRCSPMKGHSHVYWYRQLPEEGLKFMVYLQKENIIDESGMPKERFSAEFPKEGPSILRIQQVVRGDSAAYFCASSRTAGTGAYEQYFGPGTRLTVT.